The clone carrying this TCR beta chain was counted once. This entry comes from a study of CD8 T cells in Susac syndrome. The authors reverse transcribed roughly 0.5 to 1 ug RNA with random hexamers. The amplification used immunoSEQ multiplex PCR on TCR beta CDR3; it spanned 54 Vbeta and 13 Jbeta. TCRdb re-derived calls from the immunoSEQ multiplex PCR reads in MiXCR, one entry per CDR3 protein. This sample has 180,000 or so distinct CDR3 sequences, with about 95% found just once. The V and J ends lost 2 bases and 9 bases respectively, with 8 bases between them. Germline V gene data show CDR1 as DFQATT and CDR2 as SNEGSKA (reference sequence). This CDR3 has 10 residues.

This clonotype originated in a human donor in good health. The chain combines TRBV20-1 with TRBJ2-7; D gene unclear. The sequencing input was CD4+ T cells from PBMCs. CDR3 nucleotide sequence: TGCAGTGCTAGACGTGGGTGGCAGTACTTC. Translated, it gives CSARRGWQYF.